The next 26 T cell receptor beta chains were all read from a single sample in a study of T cell repertoires in cytomegalovirus infection. TCRdb processed the reads anew with MiXCR; each CDR3 protein has one entry. The sample lists under 850,000 distinct CDR3 sequences, 35% occurring once. The specimen sequenced was PBMCs. The receptor source for this set is a human donor in good health (CMV status not recorded). Some clones in this sample may be carry-over from other donors' samples.

The chain joins TRBV4-1 to TRBJ1-5, with a tentative D call TRBD1 (5 bases). With 5 bases removed from V and 4 bases from J, the gap between germline ends came to 12 bases. Looked up from germline, CDR1 is MGHRA and CDR2 is YSYEKL. The CDR3 is made up of 14 amino acids. The CDR3: CASSKGPGNQPQHF. The CDR3 nucleotides are TGCGCCAGCAGCAAGGGACCGGGGAATCAGCCCCAGCATTTT.

The V gene is TRBV12-3 or TRBV12-4, the J gene TRBJ2-3; D ambiguous. This CDR3 contains 16 residues. V was clipped by 2 bases and J by 0 bases, with 12 bases between them. CDR3 protein: CASSLLVGPSTDTQYF. The CDR3 coding sequence is TGTGCCAGCAGTTTATTGGTTGGTCCCAGCACAGATACGCAGTATTTT.

The chain recombines TRBV7-8 with TRBJ1-3, with 10 positions matching TRBD1. The germline CDR1 and CDR2 sequences are SGHVS and FQNEAQ. The junction had 2 bases not matched to a gene; V was cut back by 1 base and J by 2 bases. This CDR3 spans 16 amino acids. For the CDR3, the DNA is TGTGCCAGCAGCTTAGTCGGACAGGGGGCTGGAAACACCATATATTTT. Protein product: CASSLVGQGAGNTIYF.

The DNA of the CDR3 is TGTGCCAGCGAAGGTGGGGGCAGAGATGCAGATACGCAGTATTTT. It specifies CASEGGGRDADTQYF. This chain links TRBV11-1 with TRBJ2-3; the D gene is possibly TRBD1 (6 bases). V lost 8 bases and J lost 4, with 19 bases in between. Germline V lookup: CDR1 SGHAT, CDR2 FQDESV (reference sequence). The CDR3 is 15 residues long.

CDR3 loop: CSVGGTNEKLFF. CDR3 bases: TGCAGCGTTGGGGGGACCAATGAAAAACTGTTTTTT. The chain is built from TRBV29-1 and TRBJ1-4, with D possibly TRBD1 on 5 matching bases. Germline CDR1 reads SQVTM; CDR2 reads ANQGSEA. V lost 4 bases, J lost 5 bases, and 8 bases lay in between. This CDR3 comprises 12 residues.

This clonotype was detected many times. The chain uses TRBV7-2 and TRBJ2-1; possible D gene TRBD2, 5 bases. With 8 bases removed from V and 5 bases from J, the gap between germline ends came to 10 bases. Per germline, CDR1 SGHTA and CDR2 FQGNSA. The CDR3 is made up of 12 amino acids. The CDR3 reads CASREGNNEQFF. Written as DNA, the CDR3 is TGTGCCAGCCGAGAGGGCAACAATGAGCAGTTCTTC.

This clonotype has more than one count but fewer than ten. The CDR3 nucleotides are TGCAGTGCTAGTCGAGTAGGAGGCTACAATGAGCAGTTCTTC. It is translated as CSASRVGGYNEQFF. The chain employs TRBV20-1 and TRBJ2-1; possibly TRBD2 for D (5 bases). The CDR3 totals 14 residues. V dropped 3 bases and J dropped 3 bases, with 12 bases sitting between them. Germline V lookup: CDR1 DFQATT, CDR2 SNEGSKA (reference sequence).

The chain is built from TRBV12-3 or TRBV12-4 and TRBJ2-7; TRBD2 agrees at 7 bases. The V segment lost 6 bases and the J segment 1 base; nucleotides outside the gene matches: 0. The CDR3 sequence is 12 residues long. The CDR3 nucleotides read TGTGCCAGCAGGGGGGGGTCCTACGAGCAGTACGTC. Residues: CASRGGSYEQYV.

The rearrangement joins TRBV7-8 to TRBJ2-7; the match to TRBD1 covers 7 bases. Germline V gene sequence: CDR1 SGHVS, CDR2 FQNEAQ. V trimming: 5 bases; J trimming: 2 bases; junction bases outside the gene matches: 12. This CDR3 region has 16 residues. The DNA of the CDR3 is TGTGCCAGCAGCGCCTCCGGGACAGTGCTACCCTACGAGCAGTACTTC. Translated, it gives CASSASGTVLPYEQYF.

This sequence joins TRBV27 and TRBJ2-7, with 8 bases lining up with TRBD2. The CDR3 contains 19 residues. Germline trimming cut 10 bases from V and 0 bases from J; bases unmatched to any gene: 23. Germline CDR1 is MNHEY and CDR2 is SMNVEV (reference sequence). The CDR3 is CATFLSGGDSRLSSYEQYF. In DNA form, the CDR3 reads TGTGCCACCTTTTTAAGCGGGGGCGACAGCCGATTAAGCTCCTACGAGCAGTACTTC.

The chain's CDR3 is CASSLAVTGEGADTQYF. The CDR3 nucleotides are TGTGCCAGCAGCTTAGCGGTGACGGGAGAGGGGGCGGATACGCAGTATTTT. V is TRBV7-6 and J is TRBJ2-3, with D perhaps TRBD1 (7 bases). Between the trimmed V and J ends, which lost 0 bases and 6 bases, there was a span of 19 bases. The CDR3 totals 17 residues. Per germline, CDR1 SGHVS and CDR2 FNYEAQ.

V usage is TRBV20-1 and J usage is TRBJ2-7, with a tentative D call TRBD2 (6 bases). Per germline, CDR1 DFQATT and CDR2 SNEGSKA (reference sequence). The CDR3 sequence is 14 residues long. Trimming removed 6 bases from V and 5 bases from J, with 20 bases in between. CDR3 loop: CSAPWRGMADEQYF. The CDR3 DNA reads as TGCAGTGCCCCATGGCGCGGGATGGCCGACGAGCAGTACTTC.

This clonotype came up a few times. This chain joins TRBV7-9 and TRBJ2-1; TRBD2 agrees at 10 bases. There are 16 residues in the CDR3. CDR1 is SEHNR, CDR2 FQNEAQ, per germline (reference sequence). The V segment lost 6 bases and the J segment 8 bases; nucleotides outside the gene matches: 13. CDR3 residues: CASSELAGGQDYEQFF. The CDR3 nucleotides are TGTGCCAGCAGTGAATTAGCGGGAGGCCAGGATTATGAGCAGTTCTTC. The entire variable domain, with the rest obtained from reference TRBV7-9 and TRBJ2-1, is as follows: DTGVSQNPRHKITKRGQNVTFRCDPISEHNRLYWYRQTLGQGPEFLTYFQNEAQLEKSRLLSDRFSAERPKGSFSTLEIQRTEQGDSAMYLCASSELAGGQDYEQFFGPGTRLTVL.

The chain links TRBV19 to TRBJ2-7; 13 bases are shared with TRBD2. This CDR3 has 15 amino acids. The V gene end was trimmed by 6 bases and the J gene end by 3 bases; junction bases not matched to a gene: 5. CDR1 is LNHDA, CDR2 SQIVND, per germline (reference sequence). The CDR3 DNA is TGTGCCAGTAGCCGACTAGCGGGAGGACTCTACGAGCAGTACTTC. It specifies CASSRLAGGLYEQYF.

The gene calls are TRBV12-3 or TRBV12-4 and TRBJ2-7, with 7 bases aligning to TRBD1. V was pared by 5 bases and J by 5 bases, with 9 bases of the junction left unmatched. This CDR3 is 14 amino acids long. DNA for the CDR3: TGTGCCAGCAGTCTCCTGACAGGGTTCCACGAGCAGTACTTC. It codes for CASSLLTGFHEQYF.

This clonotype was counted between two and nine times. The V gene is TRBV30, the J gene TRBJ1-2, with a possible D match to TRBD1 (5 bases). V shed 3 bases and J shed 3 bases, with 14 bases lying between them. Germline-derived CDR1 and CDR2 are GTSNPN and SVGIG (reference sequence). This CDR3 comprises 14 residues. Here the CDR3 DNA reads TGTGCCTGGAGAATTTCAGGGAGGTACTATGGCTACACCTTC. Residues: CAWRISGRYYGYTF.

The gene calls are TRBV30 and TRBJ2-7, with D possibly TRBD2 on 6 matching bases. The germline V and J ends were trimmed by 3 bases and 2 bases, with 14 bases remaining between them. There are 14 residues in the CDR3. The germline V gene encodes CDR1 GTSNPN and CDR2 SVGIG (reference sequence). CDR3 loop: CAWSGGTGAYEQYF. The CDR3 nucleotides are TGTGCCTGGAGCGGCGGGACTGGGGCCTACGAGCAGTACTTC. The variable domain in full, completed from reference TRBV30 and TRBJ2-7, reads SQTIHQWPATLVQPVGSPLSLECTVEGTSNPNLYWYRQAAGRGLQLLFYSVGIGQISSEVPQNLSASRPQDRQFILSSKKLLLSDSGFYLCAWSGGTGAYEQYFGPGTRLTVT.

This clonotype was counted between two and nine times. The chain has TRBV20-1 and TRBJ1-5, with a tentative D call TRBD1 (5 bases). This CDR3 has 14 amino acids. The V gene lost 7 bases and the J gene lost 3 bases, with 16 bases spanning the gap. The germline V gene encodes CDR1 DFQATT and CDR2 SNEGSKA (reference sequence). The CDR3 region has the DNA TGCAGTGTACTGTCCCCCGGGACCAATCAGCCCCAGCATTTT. This encodes CSVLSPGTNQPQHF.

The chain recombines TRBV27 with TRBJ1-1; possible D gene TRBD1, 6 bases. Germline V gene lookup returns CDR1 MNHEY and CDR2 SMNVEV (reference sequence). V lost 3 bases and J lost 5, with 13 bases in between. The CDR3 contains 14 residues. CDR3 DNA: TGTGCCAGCAGTTTTACCCCAGGGGTGACTGAAGCTTTCTTT. Its translation: CASSFTPGVTEAFF.

The chain has TRBV5-1 and TRBJ2-3; a weak D match, TRBD1 (6 bases). The V end was cut by 3 bases, the J end by 4 bases, with 18 bases between. This CDR3 has 16 residues. Per the germline V gene, CDR1 is SGHRS and CDR2 is YFSETQ. The CDR3 bases are TGCGCCAGCAGCTCGGGACATCCGGGAACCGCAGATACGCAGTATTTT. Translating gives CASSSGHPGTADTQYF.

This clonotype was detected only a few times. The CDR3 sequence: CAWSWAPDQGTEAFF. The CDR3 DNA reads TGTGCCTGGAGTTGGGCCCCGGACCAAGGGACTGAAGCTTTCTTT. The chain has TRBV30 and TRBJ1-1; no reliable D call. The CDR3 is 15 residues long. The V and J ends lost 2 bases and 5 bases respectively, with 18 bases between them. CDR1 and CDR2 from the germline V gene are GTSNPN and SVGIG (reference sequence).

The chain couples TRBV6-1 to TRBJ2-7; 14 bases match TRBD2. V shed 4 bases, J shed 7 bases, and the junction held 9 bases outside the gene matches. From germline, CDR1 is MNHNS and CDR2 SASEGT. The CDR3 totals 16 residues. Written as DNA, the CDR3 is TGTGCCAGCAGTGTGTCGACTAGCGGGGGGGGAGGAGAGCAGTACTTC. Amino acid sequence: CASSVSTSGGGGEQYF.

The rearrangement joins TRBV19 to TRBJ2-7; D is possibly TRBD2 (5 bases). CDR3 length: 13 amino acids. The germline gives CDR1 LNHDA, CDR2 SQIVND (reference sequence). V lost 4 bases and J lost 4, with 11 bases in between. DNA of the CDR3: TGTGCCAGTAGTACCTTCTCGGGATACGAGCAGTACTTC. Encoded protein: CASSTFSGYEQYF. Supplemented by reference TRBV19 and TRBJ2-7, the full variable domain reads DGGITQSPKYLFRKEGQNVTLSCEQNLNHDAMYWYRQDPGQGLRLIYYSQIVNDFQKGDIAEGYSVSREKKESFPLTVTSAQKNPTAFYLCASSTFSGYEQYFGPGTRLTVT.

This chain links TRBV5-1 with TRBJ2-7, with D perhaps matching TRBD1 (5 bases). This CDR3 is built from 14 residues. Germline-derived CDR1 and CDR2 are SGHRS and YFSETQ. The germline V and J ends were trimmed by 1 base and 4 bases, with 12 bases remaining between them. The CDR3 sequence is CASSLNKGSYEQYF. The CDR3 nucleotides read TGCGCCAGCAGCTTGAATAAGGGGTCGTACGAGCAGTACTTC. The variable domain in full, with the rest retrieved from reference TRBV5-1 and TRBJ2-7, is KAGVTQTPRYLIKTRGQQVTLSCSPISGHRSVSWYQQTPGQGLQFLFEYFSETQRNKGNFPGRFSGRQFSNSRSEMNVSTLELGDSALYLCASSLNKGSYEQYFGPGTRLTVT.

The chain joins TRBV29-1 to TRBJ2-3, with TRBD2 identical over 8 bases. The CDR3 loop spans 20 amino acids. Looked up from germline, CDR1 is SQVTM and CDR2 is ANQGSEA. J was trimmed by 4 bases and V by 3 bases; bases with no gene match: 24. The CDR3, as DNA: TGCAGCGTTGAGGGTTCTAGAGCGGGGGAAGAAGTGTTGTGGTCAGATACGCAGTATTTT. It translates to CSVEGSRAGEEVLWSDTQYF.

This clonotype has more than one count but fewer than ten. The V gene is TRBV28, the J gene TRBJ1-2, with a possible D match to TRBD1 (5 bases). CDR1 is MDHEN and CDR2 is SYDVKM in the germline V gene. The CDR3 loop spans 14 amino acids. Trimming removed 7 bases at V and 6 bases at J, with 18 bases between. CDR3 in amino acids: CASTPLGREDGYTF. CDR3 bases: TGTGCCAGCACCCCACTGGGGCGTGAGGATGGCTACACCTTC.